This T cell receptor beta chain derives from a study of T cell responses to AZD1222 COVID-19 vaccine. Assay: immunoSEQ multiplex PCR; the TCRdb copy retains only in-frame clones and omits some. This sample has under 150,000 clones; around 93% occur once, and the top ten carry 1.9%. As for this clone: As yet, its antigen is unknown.

CDR3 length: 14 residues. The germline V gene has CDR1 SGHNT and CDR2 YENEEA. With 5 bases removed from V and 2 bases from J, the gap between germline ends came to 12 bases. General study points: Spike-specific TCR breadth and depth both grew after two AZD1222 doses. Unmutated regions of variants are reportedly targeted by nearly half of spike-specific TCRs.

The sequence was collected from an adult in good health. This sample comprised peripheral blood, obtained on day 0 of AZD1222 vaccination. This rearrangement joins TRBV11-3 to TRBJ1-1; D not certain. The CDR3 region has the DNA TGTGCCAGCAGCCTAAGCGGTGGCAACACTGAAGCTTTCTTT. Translation: CASSLSGGNTEAFF.